The rows below give T cell receptor beta chains drawn from one sample of a study of vaccination and CD4 T cells after COVID-19. The antigens of these receptors remain unknown. TCRdb reprocessed the PCR reads with MiXCR, giving one entry per CDR3 protein. The table shows about 13,000 distinct CDR3 sequences, with roughly 59% occurring only once. Sample: CD4+ T cells from blood, cultured in vitro. Source of these receptors: a human donor who had recovered from COVID-19. The CDR3 runs from the conserved cysteine through the conserved F or W. Each record gives: D gene, V gene, clone size, J gene, CDR3 DNA, CDR3 protein. A D gene is named only where the DNA matches it firmly. Only part of the rows carry a size: once, few, many, or a class if the clone is expanded.

.	TRBV6-2/TRBV6-3	.	TRBJ1-5	TGTGCCAGCAGTCTTCCCCGGGGTAGGAATCAGCCCCGGCATTTT	CASSLPRGRNQPRHF
.	TRBV6-1	.	TRBJ1-2	TGTGCCAGCAGTGAAATCGGCGGGGGCTATGGCTACACCTTC	CASSEIGGGYGYTF
.	TRBV20-1	.	TRBJ2-5	TGCAGTGCTCGGGACAACCAAGAGACCCAGTACTTC	CSARDNQETQYF
.	TRBV7-3	.	TRBJ2-1	TGTGCCAGCAGCTTCGACGTTGGGGTGGGGACCGGTCGTGGTGAGCAGTTCTTC	CASSFDVGVGTGRGEQFF
.	TRBV20-1	few	TRBJ2-3	TGCAGTGCTAGTCACCAATCCGGGAACATTCGCACAGATACGCAGTATTTT	CSASHQSGNIRTDTQYF
.	TRBV12-3/TRBV12-4	.	TRBJ1-2	TGTGCCAGCAGTTTAATCCCAGGGGACTATGGCTACACCTTC	CASSLIPGDYGYTF
.	TRBV30	few	TRBJ2-5	TGTGCCTGGAGTATGGGGTGGGAGACCCAGTACTTC	CAWSMGWETQYF
TRBD2	TRBV20-1	.	TRBJ2-5	TGCAGTGCTAGGAATTTAGCGGGAGTGGTAGAGACCCAGTACTTC	CSARNLAGVVETQYF
.	TRBV19	few	TRBJ1-6	TGTGCCAGTACCCCACAGGCCAGGGGTGCACCCCTCCACTTT	CASTPQARGAPLHF
TRBD1	TRBV12-3/TRBV12-4	.	TRBJ1-2	TGTGCCAGCAGTCCGCACGACAGGGACTATGGCTACACCTTC	CASSPHDRDYGYTF
TRBD2	TRBV6-4	few	TRBJ2-1	TGTGCCAGCAGTGACCGGCTAGCGGGATTCAATGAGCAGTTCTTC	CASSDRLAGFNEQFF
.	TRBV7-3	.	TRBJ1-1	TGTGCCAGCAGCCGTACTAAGAACACTGAAGCTTTCTTT	CASSRTKNTEAFF
.	TRBV20-1	.	TRBJ2-7	TGCAGTGCTAGACGTGTGGACCACGAGCAGTACTTC	CSARRVDHEQYF
TRBD2	TRBV6-1	.	TRBJ2-5	TGTGCCAGCAGTGAACTGGCGGCTAGCGGGAGTGAGACCCAGTACTTC	CASSELAASGSETQYF
TRBD1	TRBV4-1	.	TRBJ1-5	TGCGCCAGCAGCCAAATGGGACAGGGGCCTGGTCAGCCCCAGCATTTT	CASSQMGQGPGQPQHF
TRBD2	TRBV3-1	.	TRBJ2-4	TGTGCCAGCAGCCATACACTTCAAGGGACTAGCGGTACCAAAAACATTCAGTACTTC	CASSHTLQGTSGTKNIQYF
.	TRBV7-7	large	TRBJ1-6	TGTGCCAGCAGCTTAGCGGCAGCAAATTCACCCCTCCACTTT	CASSLAAANSPLHF
TRBD2	TRBV5-4	.	TRBJ2-7	TGTGCCAGCAGCTTGTTGGGTGGGAGGGTGGACGAGCAGTACTTC	CASSLLGGRVDEQYF
.	TRBV10-1	medium-sized	TRBJ1-5	TGCGCCAGCAGTTTAGACAGCTTCAATCAGCCCCAGCATTTT	CASSLDSFNQPQHF
TRBD2	TRBV23-1	.	TRBJ2-7	TGCGCCTGCGACACCGGCCAAGCGGGAGATCGGTACCAGTACTTC	CACDTGQAGDRYQYF
.	TRBV2	.	TRBJ2-7	TGTGCCAGCAGTGAGCCACTACAGAGGGAGGAGCAGTACTTC	CASSEPLQREEQYF
TRBD2	TRBV6-5	.	TRBJ2-1	TGTGCCAGCAGTTTCTCTAGCGGTACCTACAATGAGCAGTTCTTC	CASSFSSGTYNEQFF
.	TRBV15	.	TRBJ2-3	TGTGCCACTAGCATGGTCCCTTCTAGCACAGATACGCAGTATTTT	CATSMVPSSTDTQYF
.	TRBV20-1	.	TRBJ2-7	TGCAGTGCTAGGCCCGGGGGAGGGGGGTACGAGCAGTACTTC	CSARPGGGGYEQYF
TRBD2	TRBV20-1	.	TRBJ2-1	TGCAGTGCTAGCCTAGCGGGAGGTCAGTATGAGCAGTTCTTC	CSASLAGGQYEQFF
.	TRBV24-1	.	TRBJ2-5	TGTGCCACCAGTGATTTGGAGCGAAGCGAGACCCAGTACTTC	CATSDLERSETQYF
.	TRBV27	.	TRBJ1-2	TGTGCCAGCAGTTTATGGGGAAACTATGGCTACACCTTC	CASSLWGNYGYTF
TRBD2	TRBV7-2	.	TRBJ2-1	TGTGCCAGCAGCTTATGGACTAGCGTTGAGCAGTTCTTC	CASSLWTSVEQFF
.	TRBV2	.	TRBJ2-7	TGTGCCAGCATATCGCAGGGGTCGAGCTACGAGCAGTACTTC	CASISQGSSYEQYF
.	TRBV27	few	TRBJ1-5	TGTGCCAGCAGTTTATTTTTGGGCAATCAGCCCCAGCATTTT	CASSLFLGNQPQHF
.	TRBV11-1	.	TRBJ2-7	TGTGCCAGCAGCTTAGGCCCTAGCGACTACGAGCAGTACTTC	CASSLGPSDYEQYF
.	TRBV20-1	few	TRBJ2-5	TGCAGTGCTAGAGGGCTAGACGGGGCAGAGACCCAGTACTTC	CSARGLDGAETQYF
TRBD2	TRBV2	few	TRBJ2-3	TGTGCCACCAAACCTACTAGCGGGAGGATGGCAGATACGCAGTATTTT	CATKPTSGRMADTQYF
TRBD1	TRBV6-1	.	TRBJ1-5	TGTGCCAGCAGTCGAGACAGGGAGGACCAGCCCCAGCATTTT	CASSRDREDQPQHF
TRBD1	TRBV9	.	TRBJ1-1	TGTGCCAGCCGGGACAGACCTATGAACACTGAAGCTTTCTTT	CASRDRPMNTEAFF
.	TRBV2	few	TRBJ1-1	TGTGCCAGCAGGAGGGATGGGGCGAACACTGAAGCTTTCTTT	CASRRDGANTEAFF
TRBD1	TRBV6-1	.	TRBJ2-5	TGTGCCAGCAGTGGACAGGGGGGAGAGACCCAGTACTTC	CASSGQGGETQYF
TRBD2	TRBV20-1	.	TRBJ2-1	TGCAGTGCTAGAGACGGCGGGAGGGCCTACAATGAGCAGTTCTTC	CSARDGGRAYNEQFF
.	TRBV2	few	TRBJ2-3	TGTGCCAGCAGTGATGGGGGGCCCGCAGATACGCAGTATTTT	CASSDGGPADTQYF
TRBD1	TRBV28	.	TRBJ1-1	TGTGCCAGCAGTCCTCATACAGGGGGCGCCGAAGCTTTCTTT	CASSPHTGGAEAFF
.	TRBV2	.	TRBJ2-3	TGTGCCAGCAGGGTGTCTAGCACAGATACGCAGTATTTT	CASRVSSTDTQYF
.	TRBV6-1	.	TRBJ2-2	TGTGCCAGCCCCAGGGGGGGGTTCGACACCGGGGAGCTGTTTTTT	CASPRGGFDTGELFF
.	TRBV19	once	TRBJ2-2	TGTGCCACCTCTCCGTGGGGGACGAACACCGGGGAGCTGTTTTTT	CATSPWGTNTGELFF
.	TRBV30	.	TRBJ2-2	TGTGCCTGGAGTGACGGGACTGGTGGCGGGGAGCTGTTTTTT	CAWSDGTGGGELFF
.	TRBV15	.	TRBJ1-2	TGTGCCGCCAGACGAGGGGTTTCAAGGAACTATGGCTACACCTTC	CAARRGVSRNYGYTF
TRBD2	TRBV6-1	.	TRBJ2-7	TGTGCCAGCAGTGAAAGGTGGGGACTAGCGGGAGGGCCCATAGTACGTGACGAGCAGTACTTC	CASSERWGLAGGPIVRDEQYF
TRBD1	TRBV7-9	.	TRBJ1-2	TGTGCCAGCAGCTTACTTATAGGACAGGGGGCGCGTGGCTACACCTTC	CASSLLIGQGARGYTF
TRBD1	TRBV30	.	TRBJ1-6	TGTGCCTGGATGAGACAGGGGGTTATGACACCCCTCCACTTT	CAWMRQGVMTPLHF
.	TRBV2	.	TRBJ2-7	TGTGCCAGCAGTGAAGGTATTAGGGGATCCTACGAGCAGTACTTC	CASSEGIRGSYEQYF
TRBD1	TRBV19	.	TRBJ2-6	TGTGCCGCCGGACAGGGGAGCTCTGGGGCCAACGTCCTGACTTTC	CAAGQGSSGANVLTF
TRBD2	TRBV15	few	TRBJ2-7	TGTGCCACCAGCAGAGATCCTGGGACTAGCGGGAGACGGTGGGAGCAGTACTTC	CATSRDPGTSGRRWEQYF
.	TRBV20-1	.	TRBJ2-2	TGCAGTGCTGCCCGACAGGCCGGGGAGCTGTTTTTT	CSAARQAGELFF
TRBD1	TRBV6-2/TRBV6-3	.	TRBJ1-1	TGTGCCAGCAGTACAACAGGGGTTGAAGCTTTCTTT	CASSTTGVEAFF
.	TRBV11-3	.	TRBJ2-2	TGTGCCAGCAGCTCTAGGGGCACCGGGGAGCTGTTTTTT	CASSSRGTGELFF
.	TRBV7-3	once	TRBJ2-1	TGTGCCAGCAGCGCCCCGGGACTCCCCTCGGGGAATGAGCAGTTCTTC	CASSAPGLPSGNEQFF
TRBD1	TRBV5-5	medium-sized	TRBJ1-6	TGTGCCAGCAGCTACGGGACAGAGCCCTCACCCCTCCACTTT	CASSYGTEPSPLHF
TRBD1	TRBV7-2	.	TRBJ1-1	TGTGCCAGCAGCAGGCGACAGGGACCGAACACTGAAGCTTTCTTT	CASSRRQGPNTEAFF
TRBD1	TRBV6-1	.	TRBJ2-3	TGTGCCAGCGGGACAGGGACGGATACGCAGTATTTT	CASGTGTDTQYF
TRBD2	TRBV27	.	TRBJ2-5	TGTGCCAGCAGGAACGCGGGACTAGCAGTCGAGACCCAGTACTTC	CASRNAGLAVETQYF